This T cell receptor (beta chain) was identified during a study of Tregs in tolerant kidney transplant recipients. Background on the study: The nonmyeloablative bone marrow transplants came from related graft donors, with transient mixed chimerism.

Notes on this clone: Its antigen remains unidentified. Read sequence stops 3 residues before the CDR3 end, and the germline J gene provides the missing end.

The CDR3 consists of 15 residues. V lost 5 bases to trimming and J lost 4 bases; unmatched junction nucleotides: 10. CDR1 and CDR2 from the germline V gene are SGHTA and FQGTGA. Thawed PBMCs were FACS-sorted into unstimulated CD4+CD25+CD127- regulatory T cells, CD4+CD25- non-regulatory cells, CD4 and CD8 cells. The method was immunoSEQ multiplex PCR; TCRdb's version includes in-frame clones alone and lacks a portion of them. The table lists roughly 48,000 clones. General study points: Biological reproducibility was not directly addressed, but technical replication error appeared minimal. Changing PCR primers prevented nucleotide comparison between some patients' samples.

The specimen comprised CD4+ T cells from blood, sampled before the transplant. The TCR was taken from a human donor who received a combined kidney and bone marrow transplant. V usage is TRBV7-3 and J usage is TRBJ1-2; 7 bases align to TRBD1. CDR3 sequence reads: CASSPLGGGAYGYTF. Partial CDR3 DNA: TGTGCCAGCAGCCCCCTTGGAGGGGGCGCCTATGGC.